Listed below are T cell receptor beta chains from one sample, sequenced in a study of T cell responses to AZD1222 COVID-19 vaccine. The table came from immunoSEQ multiplex PCR; TCRdb's copy has only in-frame clones and leaves some out. The data show some 110,000 clones, about 86% seen once. The sequenced sample was peripheral blood, obtained 28 days after the second AZD1222 dose. These receptors all stem from an adult who received the AZD1222 COVID-19 vaccine. Both conserved end residues are part of each CDR3. A D gene is named only where the DNA matches it firmly. The size entry is marked missing in some rows and otherwise reads once, few, many or a size class.

TRBJ1-3,.,.,TRBV5-6,15,CASSLDAGSGNTIYF,TGTGCCAGCAGCTTGGATGCGGGCTCTGGAAACACCATATATTTT
TRBJ1-2,.,.,TRBV27,16,CASSPTTGRGGYGYTF,TGTGCCAGCAGTCCTACCACCGGGAGAGGGGGATATGGCTACACCTTC
TRBJ1-6,.,.,TRBV7-2,15,CASSLGRNHNSPLHF,TGTGCCAGCAGCTTAGGACGGAACCATAATTCACCCCTCCACTTT
TRBJ2-2,.,.,TRBV6-1,16,CASSESTGLNTGELFF,TGTGCCAGCAGTGAAAGCACAGGGCTGAACACCGGGGAGCTGTTTTTT
TRBJ1-2,.,.,TRBV6-5,16,CASSSGTGLEVYGYTF,TGTGCCAGCAGTTCCGGAACAGGACTCGAGGTCTATGGCTACACCTTC
TRBJ1-6,TRBD1,.,TRBV4-1,14,CASSHPRTGPPLHF,TGCGCCAGCAGCCATCCGAGGACAGGGCCACCCCTCCACTTT
TRBJ1-2,TRBD1,.,TRBV19,20,CASSPRPGTGSIGSNYGYTF,TGTGCCAGTAGTCCACGTCCCGGGACAGGGTCGATCGGGTCTAACTATGGCTACACCTTC
TRBJ2-5,TRBD2,.,TRBV10-3,17,CAISESGLAGEEETQYF,TGTGCCATCAGTGAGTCGGGACTAGCGGGAGAAGAGGAGACCCAGTACTTC
TRBJ1-3,.,.,TRBV7-2,15,CASSPYAKSGNTIYF,TGTGCCAGCAGCCCATACGCTAAGTCCGGAAACACCATATATTTT
TRBJ1-2,TRBD1,.,TRBV11-3,16,CASSRDRGMGNYGYTF,TGTGCCAGCAGTCGGGACAGGGGGATGGGAAACTATGGCTACACCTTC
TRBJ2-1,TRBD2,.,TRBV5-4,16,CASSLAGGSSYNEQFF,TGTGCCAGCAGTCTTGCGGGAGGCAGCTCCTACAATGAGCAGTTCTTC
TRBJ2-6,TRBD1,.,TRBV30,17,CAWSTGTGVTGANVLTF,TGTGCCTGGAGTACCGGGACAGGGGTCACTGGGGCCAACGTCCTGACTTTC
TRBJ2-7,.,.,TRBV11-2,13,CASSLVFRAGQYF,.
TRBJ2-3,.,.,TRBV6-4,12,CASPGSTDTQYF,TGTGCCAGTCCCGGAAGCACAGATACGCAGTATTTT
TRBJ1-1,TRBD1,.,TRBV12-5,15,CASGRTGASATEAFF,TGTGCTAGTGGCCGGACAGGGGCATCGGCCACTGAAGCTTTCTTT
TRBJ1-1,TRBD1,.,TRBV18,13,CASSRQGDTEAFF,TGTGCCAGCTCACGACAGGGCGACACTGAAGCTTTCTTT
TRBJ1-3,.,once,TRBV7-2,14,CASSRARLGNTIYF,TGTGCCAGCAGCAGGGCTAGACTAGGAAACACCATATATTTT
TRBJ1-2,.,once,TRBV28,14,CAGGWGSGNYGYTF,TGTGCCGGTGGATGGGGGTCGGGAAACTATGGCTACACCTTC
TRBJ1-2,.,.,TRBV9,16,CASSVDKRGSNYGYTF,TGTGCCAGCAGCGTAGATAAAAGGGGTTCTAACTATGGCTACACCTTC
TRBJ2-7,TRBD2,.,TRBV27,19,CASSLVGSPGLAGRYEQYF,TGTGCCAGCAGTCTTGTGGGATCTCCGGGACTAGCGGGGAGATACGAGCAGTACTTC
TRBJ1-2,.,.,TRBV6-2/TRBV6-3,13,CASSYSNLYGYTF,TGTGCCAGCAGTTACTCGAATCTCTATGGCTACACCTTC
TRBJ2-1,TRBD2,.,TRBV19,17,CASSITLAGALNNEQFF,TGTGCCAGTAGTATTACCTTAGCGGGAGCGCTTAACAATGAGCAGTTCTTC
TRBJ2-7,TRBD1,.,TRBV18,14,CASSPPGGPYEQYF,TGTGCCAGCTCACCACCAGGGGGCCCCTACGAGCAGTACTTC
TRBJ2-7,TRBD1,.,TRBV3-1/TRBV3-2,16,CASSQGVVRTGDEQYF,TGTGCCAGCAGCCAAGGAGTTGTGAGAACAGGGGACGAGCAGTACTTC
TRBJ1-1,.,.,TRBV29-1,13,CSVEVSLNTEAFF,TGCAGCGTTGAGGTCAGTTTGAACACTGAAGCTTTCTTT
TRBJ1-4,TRBD1,.,TRBV9,14,CASSPAGGDEKLFF,TGTGCCAGCAGCCCAGCAGGGGGAGATGAAAAACTGTTTTTT
TRBJ1-1,.,.,TRBV5-4,15,CASSPNINGNTEAFF,TGTGCCAGCAGCCCTAACATAAACGGGAACACTGAAGCTTTCTTT
TRBJ1-1,.,.,TRBV3-1/TRBV3-2,13,CASSHTENTEAFF,TGTGCCAGCAGCCACACGGAGAACACTGAAGCTTTCTTT
TRBJ1-2,.,.,TRBV4-3,14,CASSPWGVGYGYTF,TGCGCCAGCAGCCCGTGGGGGGTCGGCTATGGCTACACCTTC
TRBJ2-5,TRBD2,.,TRBV28,16,CASSNPGTSGEETQYF,TGTGCCAGCAGTAACCCCGGGACTAGCGGGGAAGAGACCCAGTACTTC
TRBJ2-1,TRBD2,.,TRBV27,15,CASRTVAGLYNEQFF,TGTGCCAGCAGGACTGTAGCGGGACTCTACAATGAGCAGTTCTTC
TRBJ1-1,.,few,TRBV7-9,12,CASSLLTTEAFF,TGTGCCAGCAGCTTGTTAACTACTGAAGCTTTCTTT
TRBJ1-3,.,.,TRBV3-1/TRBV3-2,14,CASSQVGLGNTIYF,TGTGCCAGCAGCCAAGTGGGGTTAGGAAACACCATATATTTT
TRBJ2-7,TRBD2,few,TRBV19,15,CASSIASGRSYEQYF,TGTGCCAGTAGTATAGCGAGCGGGAGATCCTACGAGCAGTACTTC
TRBJ2-1,TRBD2,.,TRBV19,18,CASSIDIGLAGGFNEQFF,TGTGCCAGTAGTATAGATATCGGACTAGCGGGAGGGTTCAATGAGCAGTTCTTC
TRBJ1-1,TRBD1,.,TRBV10-2,15,CASSGWDRGNTEAFF,TGCGCCAGCAGTGGCTGGGACAGGGGGAACACTGAAGCTTTCTTT
TRBJ1-6,.,.,TRBV4-3,21,CASSQGFAGSGQVAYNSPLHF,TGCGCCAGCAGCCAAGGATTCGCAGGTTCTGGTCAAGTGGCCTATAATTCACCCCTCCACTTT
TRBJ1-6,.,.,TRBV30,13,CAWSGTRNSPLHF,TGTGCCTGGTCCGGGACAAGAAATTCACCCCTCCACTTT
TRBJ2-5,.,.,TRBV29-1,13,CSATLPSLETQYF,TGCAGCGCGACCTTACCCTCCCTCGAGACCCAGTACTTC
TRBJ2-7,.,.,TRBV28,12,CASSPRGYEQYF,TGTGCCAGCTCCCCGCGCGGCTACGAGCAGTACTTC
TRBJ2-1,.,.,TRBV6-5,14,CASSYSRGAHEQFF,TGTGCCAGCAGTTACTCCCGGGGGGCCCATGAGCAGTTCTTC
TRBJ1-1,.,.,TRBV5-1,14,CASSLQPGRDEAFF,TGCGCCAGCAGCTTGCAACCTGGAAGAGATGAAGCTTTCTTT
TRBJ2-2,.,once,TRBV19,15,CASSMLGPDTGELFF,TGTGCCAGTAGTATGTTAGGGCCGGACACCGGGGAGCTGTTTTTT
TRBJ2-7,TRBD1,.,TRBV14,14,CASSHRGRSYEQYF,TGTGCCAGCAGCCACAGGGGGCGGTCCTACGAGCAGTACTTC
TRBJ1-5,.,.,TRBV7-3,15,CASSLNSGGAEPQHF,TGTGCCAGCAGCTTAAATTCGGGCGGCGCGGAGCCCCAGCATTTT